The clone carrying this T cell receptor beta chain was found many times. Its matching antigen is unknown. This CDR3 has 16 residues. Trimming took off 4 bases at V and 0 bases at J, with 12 bases between the two ends. Germline V gene lookup returns CDR1 MGHRA and CDR2 YSYEKL. The data stem from a study of regulatory T cells in long-lasting Graves disease. CDR3-region Arm-PCR and iRepertoire HTBI primers produced the TCR beta libraries. MiXCR, run by TCRdb on the multiplex PCR reads, gives a single entry per CDR3 protein. The table includes under 500,000 distinct CDR3 sequences, more than 20% detected once. Study findings and constraints: Accuracy may have been reduced by the small sample size.

The time point here: persistent/refractory GD, antithyroid drugs over 5 years with positive TRAb. Construction of the TCR library relied on RNA isolated from PBMCs. The chain carries TRBV4-1 and TRBJ1-4, with D perhaps TRBD1 (5 bases). The input for sequencing was peripheral blood mononuclear cells (PBMCs), taken when the disease was refractory, from a patient treated with antithyroid drugs. This clonotype was obtained from a female donor with Graves disease. The CDR3 reads CASSPTGTATNEKLFF. The CDR3 coding sequence is TGCGCCAGCAGCCCTACAGGAACTGCAACTAATGAAAAACTGTTTTTT.